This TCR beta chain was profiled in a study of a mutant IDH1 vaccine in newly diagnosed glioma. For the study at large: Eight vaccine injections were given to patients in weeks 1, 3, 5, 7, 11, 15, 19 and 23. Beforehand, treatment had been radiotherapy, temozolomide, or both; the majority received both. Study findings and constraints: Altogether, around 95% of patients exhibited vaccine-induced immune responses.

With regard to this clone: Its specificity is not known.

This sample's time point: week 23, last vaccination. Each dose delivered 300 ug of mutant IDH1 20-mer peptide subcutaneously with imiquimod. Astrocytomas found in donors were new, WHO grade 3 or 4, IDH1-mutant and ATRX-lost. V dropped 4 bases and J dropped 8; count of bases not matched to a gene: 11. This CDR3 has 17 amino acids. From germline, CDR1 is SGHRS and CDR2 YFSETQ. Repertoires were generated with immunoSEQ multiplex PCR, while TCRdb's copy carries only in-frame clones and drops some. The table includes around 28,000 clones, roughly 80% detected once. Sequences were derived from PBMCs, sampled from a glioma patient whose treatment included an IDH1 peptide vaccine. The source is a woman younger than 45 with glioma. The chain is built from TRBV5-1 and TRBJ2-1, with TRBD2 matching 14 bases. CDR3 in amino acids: CASSPPTSGGAGDEQFF. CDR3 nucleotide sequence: TGCGCCAGCAGCCCACCGACTAGCGGGGGGGCGGGAGATGAGCAGTTCTTC. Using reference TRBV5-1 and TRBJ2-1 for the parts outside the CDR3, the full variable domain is KAGVTQTPRYLIKTRGQQVTLSCSPISGHRSVSWYQQTPGQGLQFLFEYFSETQRNKGNFPGRFSGRQFSNSRSEMNVSTLELGDSALYLCASSPPTSGGAGDEQFFGPGTRLTVL.